This T cell receptor beta chain is drawn from a study of T-cell reconstitution after alpha-beta-depleted transplantation in children. The V gene lost 8 bases and the J gene lost 0 bases, with 23 bases spanning the gap. Germline CDR1 MGHDK, CDR2 SYGVNS. The CDR3 is 17 amino acids. During its preparation, the TCRbeta library received unique molecular identifiers. One entry per CDR3 protein, called by TCRdb with MiXCR from the PCR reads. There are approximately 300,000 distinct CDR3 sequences in the sample; nearly 8% occur only once, and about 9.1% lies in the top ten. The sample holds many counts of this clonotype. Its antigen is not known. Study-wide results and caveats: One year post-transplant, T-cell counts and diversity were largely derived from T cells produced anew.

This chain links TRBV25-1 with TRBJ2-7; a possible D gene is TRBD2 (6 bases). The source material was peripheral blood, sampled 360 days after TCRalphabeta/CD19-depleted stem cell transplant. This clonotype originated in a female patient aged 2-15 years who had a stem cell transplant for Fanconi anemia, so the T cells may come from the graft donor. The CDR3 DNA reads as TGTGCCAGCTCAGGATCAAAAAGTAGGGGACTCTCCTACGAGCAGTACTTC. It is translated as CASSGSKSRGLSYEQYF.